These 25 T cell receptor beta chains share one sample of origin, sequenced in a study of early T cells in non-severe SARS-CoV-2 infection. MiXCR, run by TCRdb on the 5' RACE reads, gives a single entry per CDR3 protein. This sample has approximately 20,000 distinct CDR3 sequences; roughly 4.3% occur once, and the top ten carry 5.5% to 8.5%. Sequenced input: whole blood. Source of these receptors: an adult who was a healthcare worker with PCR-confirmed SARS-CoV-2 infection or an uninfected control (not recorded which).

The chain combines TRBV4-1 with TRBJ2-7; D is unclear. The CDR3 loop spans 13 amino acids. Germline lookup yields CDR1 MGHRA and CDR2 YSYEKL. Trimming removed 4 bases from V and 6 bases from J, with 13 bases in between. CDR3 protein: CASSPVLRPEQYF. The CDR3 nucleotides are TGCGCCAGCAGCCCGGTTTTGAGGCCCGAGCAGTACTTC.

This clonotype was counted at least ten times. The V call is TRBV6-5, the J call TRBJ1-1; a weak D match, TRBD1 (5 bases). Trimming removed 6 bases from V and 1 base from J, with 12 bases in between. Germline lookup yields CDR1 MNHEY and CDR2 SVGAGI. The CDR3 runs to 14 residues. CDR3 region: CASSHRGRNTEAFF. The DNA for the CDR3 is TGTGCCAGCAGCCACCGGGGCCGGAACACTGAAGCTTTCTTT.

This clonotype was observed at least ten times. The gene calls are TRBV29-1 and TRBJ1-1; D uncertain. Germline CDR1 and CDR2: SQVTM and ANQGSEA. V lost 6 bases, J lost 6 bases, and 14 bases lay in between. This CDR3 has 12 amino acids. The CDR3 bases are TGCAGCGTCTCATCGTGGGGAGCTGAAGCTTTCTTT. As protein: CSVSSWGAEAFF.

This clonotype has ten or more counts. This chain connects TRBV2 to TRBJ1-5, with no clear D. Trimming cost V 5 bases and J 2 bases, with 10 bases left between them. CDR1 and CDR2 from the germline V gene are SNHLY and FYNNEI. CDR3 length equals 14 residues. The CDR3 region is CASSPRTRNQPQHF. In nucleotides, the CDR3 is TGTGCCAGCAGTCCTAGAACCCGCAATCAGCCCCAGCATTTT.

In its sample, this clonotype was seen many times. V usage is TRBV4-1 and J usage is TRBJ2-7, with D unclear. The CDR3 is 14 amino acids. V lost 0 bases and J lost 5, with 11 bases in between. Germline V gives CDR1 MGHRA, CDR2 YSYEKL. The CDR3 coding sequence is TGCGCCAGCAGCCAAGATGTGGGTCTGGACGAGCAGTACTTC. Its translation is CASSQDVGLDEQYF.

In its sample, this clonotype is medium-sized. The gene calls are TRBV29-1 and TRBJ2-2; TRBD1 might be the D (5 bases). Germline lookup yields CDR1 SQVTM and CDR2 ANQGSEA. The CDR3 is 14 residues long. Deletions cut 1 base from V and 5 bases from J, with 11 bases between. CDR3 amino acids: CSVEVVAGTGELFF. CDR3 coding DNA: TGCAGCGTTGAAGTCGTGGCAGGGACCGGGGAGCTGTTTTTT.

This clonotype was seen ten or more times. The CDR3, as DNA: TGTGCCAGCAGCCCGCCGGTGTATGGACGGAGGAACTATGGCTACACCTTC. It specifies CASSPPVYGRRNYGYTF. The rearrangement uses TRBV5-4 and TRBJ1-2; D uncertain. Germline V gene data show CDR1 as SGHNT and CDR2 as YYREEE (reference sequence). V lost 4 bases, J lost 2 bases, and 21 bases lay in between. The CDR3 extends over 17 amino acids.

The chain is built from TRBV11-2 and TRBJ2-2; D ambiguous. This CDR3 region has 14 residues. V lost 3 bases and J 6 bases, leaving 11 bases between the germline ends. From germline, CDR1 is SGHAT and CDR2 FQNNGV. In DNA, the CDR3 is TGTGCCAGCAGCTTTGAGCCCGGCCCCGGGGAGCTGTTTTTT. Translated: CASSFEPGPGELFF. Full variable domain (rest looked up from reference TRBV11-2 and TRBJ2-2): EAGVAQSPRYKIIEKRQSVAFWCNPISGHATLYWYQQILGQGPKLLIQFQNNGVVDDSQLPKDRFSAERLKGVDSTLKIQPAKLEDSAVYLCASSFEPGPGELFFGEGSRLTVL.

This clonotype was seen at least ten times. This rearrangement joins TRBV14 to TRBJ1-6; D uncertain. CDR1 is SGHDN, CDR2 FVKESK, per germline. The CDR3 consists of 16 residues. V lost 1 base, J lost 9 bases, and 16 bases lay in between. The CDR3 is CASSQVAGPIGSPLHF. The CDR3 DNA reads TGTGCCAGCAGCCAAGTGGCGGGTCCCATAGGTTCACCCCTCCACTTT. Drawing the rest from reference TRBV14 and TRBJ1-6, the complete variable domain is EAGVTQFPSHSVIEKGQTVTLRCDPISGHDNLYWYRRVMGKEIKFLLHFVKESKQDESGMPNNRFLAERTGGTYSTLKVQPAELEDSGVYFCASSQVAGPIGSPLHFGNGTRLTVT.

The sample holds a few counts of this clonotype. The genes are TRBV7-2 and TRBJ2-1, with 9 bases lining up with TRBD1. This CDR3 spans 18 amino acids. Germline trimming cut 1 base from V and 9 bases from J; bases unmatched to any gene: 16. Looked up from germline, CDR1 is SGHTA and CDR2 is FQGNSA. CDR3 in amino acids: CASSLDLLGDRVPGEQFF. CDR3 nucleotides: TGTGCCAGCAGCTTAGATTTATTAGGGGACAGGGTTCCCGGTGAGCAGTTCTTC. The full variable domain, its missing parts supplied by reference TRBV7-2 and TRBJ2-1, is GAGVSQSPSNKVTEKGKDVELRCDPISGHTALYWYRQSLGQGLEFLIYFQGNSAPDKSGLPSDRFSAERTGGSVSTLTIQRTQQEDSAVYLCASSLDLLGDRVPGEQFFGPGTRLTVL.

This clonotype was detected only a few times. V and J are TRBV20-1 and TRBJ1-1, with D perhaps TRBD1 (5 bases). The germline V and J ends were trimmed by 2 bases and 0 bases, with 25 bases remaining between them. This CDR3 comprises 19 residues. Germline loops: CDR1 DFQATT, CDR2 SNEGSKA (reference sequence). As DNA, the CDR3 is TGCAGTGCTAGACTCGATAAAACAGGATACACCCTTCTGAACACTGAAGCTTTCTTT. Translated, it gives CSARLDKTGYTLLNTEAFF.

This clonotype appeared many times. V is TRBV5-1 and J is TRBJ1-6; the match to TRBD1 covers 8 bases. Germline CDR1 reads SGHRS; CDR2 reads YFSETQ. The CDR3 is made up of 15 amino acids. Germline trimming cut 3 bases from V and 6 bases from J; bases unmatched to any gene: 5. The CDR3 loop is CASSSTGARNSPLHF. The CDR3, as DNA: TGCGCCAGCAGCTCGACAGGGGCTCGTAATTCACCCCTCCACTTT.

On this clonotype: Given a much more abundant clone one base away, this may be a read error. The rearrangement uses TRBV5-1 and TRBJ2-7; the D gene is possibly TRBD1 (6 bases). The ends were cut back, 5 bases at V and 2 bases at J, with 11 bases in the middle. This CDR3 region has 13 residues. CDR1 is SGHRS and CDR2 is YFSETQ in the germline V gene. This chain's CDR3 is CASRDGQTYEQYF. The CDR3 region has the DNA TGCGCCAGCAGGGACGGACAGACCTACGAGCAGTACTTC. Using reference TRBV5-1 and TRBJ2-7 for the parts outside the CDR3, the full variable domain is KAGVTQTPRYLIKTRGQQVTLSCSPISGHRSVSWYQQTPGQGLQFLFEYFSETQRNKGNFPGRFSGRQFSNSRSEMNVSTLELGDSALYLCASRDGQTYEQYFGPGTRLTVT.

This clonotype was counted ten times or more. Mismatch with germline at one junction end may stem from a read error. The chain couples TRBV12-3 or TRBV12-4 to TRBJ1-2; no reliable D call. This CDR3 spans 12 amino acids. For the CDR3, the DNA is TGTGCCACCAGTTTTTGGGGAGATGGCTACACCTTC. This encodes CATSFWGDGYTF.

In this sample, this clonotype turned up many times. The CDR3 DNA reads as TGTGCCACAGGGGACGGGTCCCTGGGTACGCAGTATTTT. Translated, it gives CATGDGSLGTQYF. The chain recombines TRBV15 with TRBJ2-3; D may be TRBD1 or TRBD2 (5 bases each). The length of the CDR3 is 13 residues. V lost 9 bases to trimming and J lost 8 bases, with 18 bases between them. Germline CDR1 is LNHNV and CDR2 is YYDKDF (reference sequence).

The chain carries TRBV3-1 and TRBJ1-1, with 8 positions matching TRBD1. This CDR3 is built from 14 residues. V shed 4 bases and J 7 bases; nucleotides not matched to a gene: 8. Germline lookup yields CDR1 LGHDT and CDR2 YNNKEL (reference sequence). This CDR3 reads CASSLPGQDREAFF. CDR3 bases: TGTGCCAGCAGCCTTCCGGGACAGGACCGTGAAGCTTTCTTT. Based on the CDR3 plus reference TRBV3-1 and TRBJ1-1, the full variable domain is DTAVSQTPKYLVTQMGNDKSIKCEQNLGHDTMYWYKQDSKKFLKIMFSYNNKELIINETVPNRFSPKSPDKAHLNLHINSLELGDSAVYFCASSLPGQDREAFFGQGTRLTVV.

There are many counts of this clonotype. This chain connects TRBV5-1 to TRBJ2-2, with D unresolved. Trimming removed 1 base at V and 3 bases at J, with 7 bases between. Looked up from germline, CDR1 is SGHRS and CDR2 is YFSETQ. The CDR3 is 14 residues long. The CDR3 sequence: CASSLTGDTGELFF. CDR3 DNA sequence: TGCGCCAGCAGCTTGACTGGGGACACCGGGGAGCTGTTTTTT.

Comments on this clonotype: This may be a read error, as it is one base from a much larger clone. This CDR3 is missing its conserved last phenylalanine or tryptophan, likely due to a read error. This sequence joins TRBV7-3 and TRBJ2-3; D may match TRBD1 or TRBD2 (7 bases each). The CDR3 has 15 residues. Germline assignment: CDR1 SGHTA and CDR2 FQGTGA. Between the trimmed V and J ends, which lost 5 bases and 1 base, there was a span of 13 bases. CDR3 residues: CASSPQGGGTDTQYY. In nucleotides, the CDR3 is TGTGCCAGCAGCCCCCAGGGGGGGGGCACAGATACGCAGTATTAT.

This clonotype was counted many times. This chain joins TRBV15 and TRBJ2-7, with D possibly TRBD2 on 5 matching bases. Deletions cut 0 bases from V and 5 bases from J, with 14 bases between. The CDR3 totals 15 residues. In germline, CDR1 is LNHNV, CDR2 YYDKDF (reference sequence). CDR3 nucleotides: TGTGCCACCAGCAGAGATAGGTTCGGGGTCCACGAGCAGTACTTC. Its protein is CATSRDRFGVHEQYF.

This clonotype has ten or more counts. The rearrangement uses TRBV7-2 and TRBJ1-5; D perhaps matches TRBD1 (6 bases). Germline V CDR1 and CDR2: SGHTA, FQGNSA. Trimming removed 5 bases from V and 2 bases from J, with 19 bases in between. The CDR3 has 17 residues. In DNA form, the CDR3 reads TGTGCCAGCAGCAACCGGGACAAGGATTCTCGCAATCAGCCCCAGCATTTT. This translates into CASSNRDKDSRNQPQHF.

This clonotype was detected many times. The chain employs TRBV6-6 and TRBJ1-1, with 8 bases lining up with TRBD1. Germline V CDR1 and CDR2: MNHNY, SVGAGI (reference sequence). This CDR3 has 15 amino acids. The J segment lost 5 bases and the V segment lost 6 bases, leaving 11 bases of the junction unmatched. CDR3 sequence (DNA): TGTGCCAGCAGCCCTATTGACAGGGGAGGGACTGAAGCTTTCTTT. This encodes CASSPIDRGGTEAFF.

This clonotype was counted many times. The V gene is TRBV6-1, the J gene TRBJ1-6, with D possibly TRBD1 on 5 matching bases. Germline-derived CDR1 and CDR2 are MNHNS and SASEGT. The CDR3 runs to 14 residues. The V gene lost 10 bases and the J gene lost 9 bases, with 19 bases spanning the gap. The CDR3 bases are TGTGCCACCCTTCTCGGGGGAGCGGGTTCACCCCTCCACTTT. This gives the protein CATLLGGAGSPLHF.

This clonotype came up many times. This sequence joins TRBV6-5 and TRBJ2-3; D is unresolved. V was trimmed by 0 bases and J by 3 bases, leaving 13 bases between them. CDR1 is MNHEY, CDR2 SVGAGI, per germline. The CDR3 has 16 residues. The CDR3 bases are TGTGCCAGCAGTTACTCGGCCGGGTTGGGAACAGATACGCAGTATTTT. It specifies CASSYSAGLGTDTQYF.

This clonotype was recorded only once. A much larger clone lies a single base off, so this may be a read error. J is TRBJ2-7 and V is TRBV6-5; 9 bases are a match to TRBD1. The CDR3 has 15 amino acids. Germline CDR1 MNHEY, CDR2 SVGAGI. The CDR3 protein is CTSSSPGQGAYEQYF. DNA of the CDR3: TGTACCAGCAGCTCACCGGGACAGGGCGCCTACGAGCAGTACTTC.

This clonotype was seen ten or more times. The CDR3 loop reads CASSSSRLNTEAFF. CDR3 DNA sequence: TGTGCCAGCAGTTCAAGCCGCCTGAACACTGAAGCTTTCTTT. The chain links TRBV6-2 or TRBV6-3 to TRBJ1-1; D is undetermined. The CDR3 has 14 amino acids. The germline V gene encodes CDR1 MNHEY and CDR2 SVGEGT. Trimming cost V 4 bases and J 0 bases, with 9 bases left between them.